Presented here are 5 T cell receptor beta chains from one specimen sequenced in a study of T cell clonality in common variable immunodeficiency. The repertoire was sequenced with immunoSEQ multiplex PCR; TCRdb's copy has only in-frame clones and lacks some. The sample has approximately 81,000 clones, none seen only once; the top ten hold about 0.8%. The source material was peripheral blood mononuclear cells. The receptor set was obtained from a person between 18 and 70 years old in good health.

This clone was detected ten times or more. The read stops 3 residues short of the end of the CDR3; the missing end is completed from the germline J gene. J is TRBJ2-2 and V is TRBV7-9; 11 bases fit TRBD1. There are 15 residues in the CDR3. Germline CDR1 is SEHNR and CDR2 is FQNEAQ (reference sequence). The J segment lost 4 bases and the V segment lost 3 bases, leaving 1 base of the junction unmatched. The CDR3 loop is CASSLGQGVTGELFF. The CDR3 bases that were read are TGTGCCAGCAGCTTGGGACAGGGGGTCACCGGGGAG.

With regard to this clone: From the germline J gene comes the end of the CDR3, since the read stops 3 residues before it. The chain carries TRBV7-6 and TRBJ2-3, with 16 bases fitting TRBD2. Looked up from germline, CDR1 is SGHVS and CDR2 is FNYEAQ. With V trimmed by 0 bases and J by 6 bases, 3 bases remained unmatched. This CDR3 has 17 amino acids. The sequenced part of the CDR3 DNA is TGTGCCAGCAGCTTAGCGGGACTAGCGGGAGGGCTCGATACG. Translated: CASSLAGLAGGLDT. The whole CDR3 sequence is CASSLAGLAGGLDTQYF.

This clone has only a few counts. The sequence runs out 3 residues before the end of the CDR3; the remainder is reconstructed from the germline J gene. The gene calls are TRBV30 and TRBJ2-7; D not resolved. Germline CDR1 and CDR2: GTSNPN and SVGIG (reference sequence). This CDR3 region has 11 residues. V lost 0 bases and J lost 5, with 5 bases in between. The DNA read from the CDR3 is TGTGCCTGGAGTGTACTGCACGAG. This translates into CAWSVLHE. From start to end, the CDR3 is CAWSVLHEQYF.

The sample holds many counts of this clone. The read ends 3 residues early relative to the CDR3; the germline J gene fills the gap. This chain links TRBV20-1 with TRBJ1-5, with 8 bases that match TRBD1. V lost 3 bases and J lost 2; bases outside the gene matches: 9. The CDR3 length is 16 residues. CDR1 and CDR2 (germline): DFQATT, SNEGSKA (reference sequence). CDR3 DNA, as far as it was read: TGCAGTGCTAGGGTACAGGGGGGTAGTGGCAATCAGCCC. This encodes CSARVQGGSGNQP. In full, the CDR3 reads CSARVQGGSGNQPQHF.

In its sample, this clone was seen many times. The observed sequence ends 3 residues before the CDR3 terminus, with the missing tail filled in from the germline J gene. J is TRBJ2-1 and V is TRBV20-1; TRBD2 aligns across 10 bases. The CDR3 sequence is 17 residues long. CDR1 and CDR2 from the germline V gene are DFQATT and SNEGSKA (reference sequence). V dropped 3 bases and J dropped 0; count of bases not matched to a gene: 8. CDR3 amino acids: CSARTSGQTFSYNEQFF. The part of the CDR3 DNA that was read is TGCAGTGCTAGGACTAGCGGGCAAACTTTCTCCTACAATGAG.